These 20 T cell receptor beta chains share one sample of origin, sequenced in a study of T cell responses to AZD1222 COVID-19 vaccine. The assay was immunoSEQ multiplex PCR, and TCRdb's table has in-frame clones only and misses some. This sample has over 70,000 clones; 85% to 90% occur once, and the top ten carry 10% to 13%. The sequenced sample was peripheral blood, obtained on day 0 of MenACWY control vaccination. These receptors originate from an adult in good health.

V is TRBV4-2 and J is TRBJ2-3; 9 bases line up with TRBD2. With V trimmed by 2 bases and J by 6 bases, 12 bases remained unmatched. The CDR3 has 17 residues. Germline CDR1 LGHNA, CDR2 YNFKEQ. CDR3 bases: TGTGCCAGCAGCCAAAACTACCCGACTAGCGGCAGGGATACGCAGTATTTT. Encoded protein: CASSQNYPTSGRDTQYF.

V gene TRBV30 combines with J gene TRBJ1-2, with a weak D call TRBD1 (5 bases). Trimming left V 2 bases short and J 1 base short, with 8 bases between. CDR3 length: 13 amino acids. Germline CDR1 and CDR2: GTSNPN and SVGIG (reference sequence). The CDR3 DNA is TGTGCCTGGAGTAAGGGACTTAACTATGGCTACACCTTC. This sequence encodes CAWSKGLNYGYTF.

The genes are TRBV3-1 (or the pseudogene TRBV3-2) and TRBJ2-6; D remains ambiguous. In germline, CDR1 is LGHDT, CDR2 YNNKEL (reference sequence). The CDR3 length is 14 residues. Trimming took 4 bases from V and 4 from J, leaving 8 bases between them. The CDR3 protein is CASSRSWGANVLTF. DNA for the CDR3: TGTGCCAGCAGCCGCTCGTGGGGGGCCAACGTCCTGACTTTC.

This chain joins TRBV30 and TRBJ1-5; 9 bases align to TRBD1. The CDR3 is 12 residues long. V dropped 7 bases and J dropped 7; count of bases not matched to a gene: 5. Germline V gene lookup returns CDR1 GTSNPN and CDR2 SVGIG (reference sequence). The CDR3, as DNA: TGTGCCTCCGCGGGACAGGGACAGCCCCAGCATTTT. It yields the protein CASAGQGQPQHF.

The rearrangement uses TRBV6-2 or TRBV6-3 and TRBJ2-4; 14 bases map to TRBD2. The germline CDR1 and CDR2 sequences are MNHEY and SVGEGT. V was pared by 6 bases and J by 2 bases, with 9 bases of the junction left unmatched. The CDR3 totals 18 residues. The DNA for the CDR3 is TGTGCCAGCAGCAAGACTAGCGGGGGGGCGGAATCCAAAAACATTCAGTACTTC. It encodes CASSKTSGGAESKNIQYF.

This rearrangement joins TRBV28 to TRBJ1-5; 8 bases fit TRBD1. Germline values: CDR1 MDHEN, CDR2 SYDVKM. With V trimmed by 4 bases and J by 1 base, 21 bases remained unmatched. CDR3 length equals 21 residues. CDR3 loop: CASSSIGRSGQGGGSNQPQHF. Written as DNA, the CDR3 is TGTGCCAGCAGTTCAATAGGTCGTTCTGGACAGGGCGGTGGAAGCAATCAGCCCCAGCATTTT.

The chain has TRBV20-1 and TRBJ1-1, with D possibly TRBD1 on 6 matching bases. The length of the CDR3 is 11 residues. The germline V and J ends were trimmed by 6 bases and 6 bases, with 11 bases remaining between them. Germline V gives CDR1 DFQATT, CDR2 SNEGSKA (reference sequence). The CDR3 DNA reads as TGCAGTGCCCAGGGGCATGCTGAAGCTTTCTTT. It translates to CSAQGHAEAFF.

The rearrangement links TRBV24-1 to TRBJ1-5; possible D gene TRBD1, 5 bases. The CDR3 consists of 13 residues. V shed 12 bases and J shed 0 bases, with 11 bases lying between them. The V gene's germline CDR1 is KGHDR and CDR2 SFDVKD. CDR3 residues: CAVGGGSNQPQHF. The DNA of the CDR3 is TGTGCCGTTGGGGGGGGTAGCAATCAGCCCCAGCATTTT.

CDR3: CASSPRGGFGELFF. CDR3 DNA sequence: TGTGCCAGCAGCCCCAGGGGGGGTTTCGGGGAGCTGTTTTTT. V and J are TRBV7-2 and TRBJ2-2, with D tentatively TRBD1 or TRBD2 (7 bases each). Deletions cut 5 bases from V and 7 bases from J, with 14 bases between. The CDR3 covers 14 residues. Per germline, CDR1 SGHTA and CDR2 FQGNSA.

The chain combines TRBV5-1 with TRBJ2-3, with 8 bases aligning to TRBD1. V lost 3 bases and J lost 4; bases outside the gene matches: 4. From germline, CDR1 is SGHRS and CDR2 YFSETQ. This CDR3 has 14 residues. This CDR3 reads CASSWTGISDTQYF. The CDR3 DNA follows: TGCGCCAGCAGCTGGACAGGGATATCAGATACGCAGTATTTT.

The gene calls are TRBV4-2 and TRBJ1-2; 10 nucleotides align to TRBD1. The CDR3 is 16 residues long. Germline V gives CDR1 LGHNA, CDR2 YNFKEQ. The V segment lost 1 base and the J segment 6 bases; nucleotides outside the gene matches: 8. The CDR3 spells CASSQAGGQGMHGYTF. The CDR3 coding sequence is TGTGCCAGCAGCCAAGCGGGGGGACAGGGGATGCATGGCTACACCTTC.

The CDR3 sequence is CASSPTTGYEQYF. DNA of the CDR3: TGTGCCAGCTCACCGACCACGGGCTACGAGCAGTACTTC. The chain joins TRBV18 to TRBJ2-7; unclear D gene. With 3 bases removed from V and 3 bases from J, the gap between germline ends came to 9 bases. CDR1 is KGHSH and CDR2 is LQKENI in the germline V gene. This CDR3 comprises 13 residues.

The chain employs TRBV6-1 and TRBJ1-2; no firm D call. Germline CDR1 is MNHNS and CDR2 is SASEGT. Trimming cost V 3 bases and J 6 bases, with 11 bases left between them. The CDR3 spans 13 residues. CDR3 in DNA: TGTGCCAGCAGTGAGAGTGGTTGGGATGGCTACACCTTC. This sequence encodes CASSESGWDGYTF.

The V and J genes are TRBV6-4 and TRBJ2-3; tentative D call: TRBD1 (5 bases). Between the trimmed V and J ends, which lost 6 bases and 0 bases, there was a span of 10 bases. Germline-derived CDR1 and CDR2 are MRHNA and SNTAGT. CDR3 length equals 14 residues. CDR3 sequence: CASRATASTDTQYF. The CDR3 DNA sequence: TGTGCCAGCAGAGCGACAGCTAGCACAGATACGCAGTATTTT.

The gene calls are TRBV5-1 and TRBJ1-2; the D is unclear. The CDR3 totals 14 residues. Between the trimmed V and J ends, which lost 0 bases and 0 bases, there was a span of 6 bases. Germline V gene sequence: CDR1 SGHRS, CDR2 YFSETQ. This chain's CDR3 is CASSLAPANYGYTF. The CDR3 region has the DNA TGCGCCAGCAGCTTGGCGCCGGCTAACTATGGCTACACCTTC.

The rearrangement joins TRBV24-1 to TRBJ2-3; TRBD1 matches at 8 bases. The CDR3 is made up of 19 amino acids. V lost 3 bases, J lost 0 bases, and 13 bases stayed unmatched. The germline V gene encodes CDR1 KGHDR and CDR2 SFDVKD. The CDR3 DNA is TGTGCCACCAGTGATCCGGACAGGGTTTGGGGGGCAAGCACAGATACGCAGTATTTT. This sequence encodes CATSDPDRVWGASTDTQYF.

The chain has TRBV9 and TRBJ2-3; D assignment may be TRBD1 or TRBD2 (6 bases each). The V end was cut by 6 bases, the J end by 6 bases, with 17 bases between. Germline loops: CDR1 SGDLS, CDR2 YYNGEE. This CDR3 region has 14 residues. The CDR3 reads CASTGGGFTDTQYF. For the CDR3, the DNA is TGTGCCAGCACAGGAGGGGGGTTTACCGATACGCAGTATTTT.

This clone was seen a handful of times. The chain joins TRBV6-2 or TRBV6-3 to TRBJ2-2; no clear D. Trimming pared 0 bases from V and 4 bases from J, leaving 6 bases between. The CDR3 covers 14 residues. Germline V lookup: CDR1 MNHEY, CDR2 SVGEGT. CDR3 residues: CASSYSLGTGELFF. DNA of the CDR3: TGTGCCAGCAGTTACTCCCTGGGCACCGGGGAGCTGTTTTTT.

V and J are TRBV5-5 and TRBJ1-1; possibly TRBD1 for D (5 bases). V lost 2 bases to trimming and J lost 2 bases, with 13 bases between them. This CDR3 contains 15 residues. CDR1 and CDR2 (germline): SGHKS, YYEKEE (reference sequence). Here the CDR3 reads CASSFTGTVNTEAFF. DNA for the CDR3: TGTGCCAGCAGCTTCACCGGGACGGTAAACACTGAAGCTTTCTTT.

The sample holds one count of this clone. CDR3 residues: CASSLGAQNYEQYF. Written as DNA, the CDR3 is TGTGCCAGCAGCTTAGGGGCCCAGAACTACGAGCAGTACTTC. The rearrangement joins TRBV7-2 to TRBJ2-7; no definite D call. Per germline, CDR1 SGHTA and CDR2 FQGNSA. The CDR3 length is 14 residues. The V and J ends lost 1 base and 3 bases respectively, with 10 bases between them. The complete variable domain, with remaining parts taken from reference TRBV7-2 and TRBJ2-7, reads GAGVSQSPSNKVTEKGKDVELRCDPISGHTALYWYRQSLGQGLEFLIYFQGNSAPDKSGLPSDRFSAERTGGSVSTLTIQRTQQEDSAVYLCASSLGAQNYEQYFGPGTRLTVT.